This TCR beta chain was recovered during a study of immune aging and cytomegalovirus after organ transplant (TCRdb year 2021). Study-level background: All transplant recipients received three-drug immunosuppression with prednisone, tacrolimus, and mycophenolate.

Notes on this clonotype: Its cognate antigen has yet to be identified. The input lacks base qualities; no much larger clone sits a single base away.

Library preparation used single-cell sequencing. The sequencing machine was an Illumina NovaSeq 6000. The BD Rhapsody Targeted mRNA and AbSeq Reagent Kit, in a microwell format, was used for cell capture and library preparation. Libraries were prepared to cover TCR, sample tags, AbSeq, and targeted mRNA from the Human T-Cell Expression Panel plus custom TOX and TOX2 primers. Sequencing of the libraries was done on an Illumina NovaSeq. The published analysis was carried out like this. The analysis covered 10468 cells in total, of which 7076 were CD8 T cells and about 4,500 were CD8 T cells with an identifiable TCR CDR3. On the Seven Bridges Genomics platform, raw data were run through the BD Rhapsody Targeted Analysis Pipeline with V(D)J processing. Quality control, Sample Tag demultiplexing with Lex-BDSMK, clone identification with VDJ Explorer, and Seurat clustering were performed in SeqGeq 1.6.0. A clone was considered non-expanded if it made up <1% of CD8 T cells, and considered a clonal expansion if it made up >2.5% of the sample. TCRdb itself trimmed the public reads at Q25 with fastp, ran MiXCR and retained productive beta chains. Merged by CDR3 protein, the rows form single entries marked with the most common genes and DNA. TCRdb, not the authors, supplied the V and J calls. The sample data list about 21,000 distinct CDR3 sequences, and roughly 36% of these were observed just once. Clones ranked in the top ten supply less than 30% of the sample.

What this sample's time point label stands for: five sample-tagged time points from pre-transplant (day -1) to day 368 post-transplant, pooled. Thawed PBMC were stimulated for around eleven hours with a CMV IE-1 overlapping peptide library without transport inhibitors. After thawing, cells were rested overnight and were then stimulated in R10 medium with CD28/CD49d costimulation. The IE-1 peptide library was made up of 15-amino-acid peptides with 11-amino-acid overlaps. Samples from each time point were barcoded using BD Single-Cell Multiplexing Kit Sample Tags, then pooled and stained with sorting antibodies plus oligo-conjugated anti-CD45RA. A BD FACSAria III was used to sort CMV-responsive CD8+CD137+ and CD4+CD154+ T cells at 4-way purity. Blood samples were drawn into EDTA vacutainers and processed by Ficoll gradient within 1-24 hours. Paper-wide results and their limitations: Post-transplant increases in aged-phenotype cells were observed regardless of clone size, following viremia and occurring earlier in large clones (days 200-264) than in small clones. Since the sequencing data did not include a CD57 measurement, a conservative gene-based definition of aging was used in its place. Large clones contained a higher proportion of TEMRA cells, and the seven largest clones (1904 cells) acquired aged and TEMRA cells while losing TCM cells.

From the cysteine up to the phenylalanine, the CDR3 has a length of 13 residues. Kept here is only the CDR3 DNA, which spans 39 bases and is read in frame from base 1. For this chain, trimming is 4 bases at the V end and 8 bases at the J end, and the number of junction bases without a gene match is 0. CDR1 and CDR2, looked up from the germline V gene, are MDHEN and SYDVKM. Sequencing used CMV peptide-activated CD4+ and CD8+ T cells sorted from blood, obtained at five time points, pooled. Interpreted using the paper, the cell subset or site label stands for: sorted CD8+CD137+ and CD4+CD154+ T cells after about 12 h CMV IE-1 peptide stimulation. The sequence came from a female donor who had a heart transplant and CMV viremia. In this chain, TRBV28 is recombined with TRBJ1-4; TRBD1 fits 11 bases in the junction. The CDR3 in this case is CASSWTGGEKLFF. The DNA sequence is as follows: TGTGCCAGCAGTTGGACAGGGGGCGAAAAACTGTTTTTT.